Each of the 29 T cell receptor beta chains below was sequenced from the same sample in a study of OX40 agonist ivuxolimab in advanced cancers. The data were produced by immunoSEQ multiplex PCR, yet TCRdb's version contains in-frame clones alone and is incomplete. Here the sample spans some 60,000 clones, 91% being singletons. The sample in question was CD4+ or CD8+ T cells sorted from blood, obtained in a trial of the OX40 agonist ivuxolimab. These receptors all come from an adult with an advanced solid tumor such as melanoma, head and neck, liver or kidney cancer.

This clone came up once. The chain links TRBV4-3 to TRBJ2-1; possible D gene TRBD1, 5 bases. Between the trimmed V and J ends, which lost 0 bases and 5 bases, there was a span of 11 bases. Looked up from germline, CDR1 is LGHNA and CDR2 is YSLEER. The CDR3 totals 15 residues. The CDR3 spells CASSQDRALNNEQFF. CDR3 sequence (DNA): TGCGCCAGCAGCCAAGACAGGGCCCTCAACAATGAGCAGTTCTTC.

This chain links TRBV9 with TRBJ2-1; 11 nucleotides line up with TRBD2. The CDR3 is 16 amino acids. The V gene's germline CDR1 is SGDLS and CDR2 YYNGEE. The V segment lost 0 bases and the J segment 5 bases; nucleotides outside the gene matches: 4. DNA of the CDR3: TGTGCCAGCAGCGTAGGACTAGCGGGGATGAACAATGAGCAGTTCTTC. This translates into CASSVGLAGMNNEQFF.

The rearrangement links TRBV4-1 to TRBJ1-1; D ambiguous. Germline CDR1 is MGHRA and CDR2 is YSYEKL. The CDR3 runs to 14 residues. V was trimmed by 6 bases and J by 0 bases, leaving 11 bases between them. In DNA form, the CDR3 reads TGCGCCAGCAGACCGGGCCTTATGAACACTGAAGCTTTCTTT. The encoded protein is CASRPGLMNTEAFF.

The rearrangement links TRBV9 to TRBJ2-7, with 8 nucleotides matching TRBD1. Trimming removed 4 bases from V and 2 bases from J; junction bases left unmatched: 11. Per germline, CDR1 SGDLS and CDR2 YYNGEE. CDR3 length: 16 residues. This chain's CDR3 is CASSLEGQAITYEQYF. DNA of the CDR3: TGTGCCAGCAGCTTAGAGGGACAGGCTATCACCTACGAGCAGTACTTC.

This clone was seen a single time. The chain uses TRBV7-9 and TRBJ1-2; tentative D call: TRBD1 (6 bases). This CDR3 is built from 13 residues. Germline assignment: CDR1 SEHNR and CDR2 FQNEAQ (reference sequence). CDR3 coding DNA: TGTGCTACCGTGGGGGCTGGTAACTATGGCTACACCTTC. Protein sequence: CATVGAGNYGYTF.

The chain is built from TRBV9 and TRBJ2-4, with a weak D call TRBD1 (5 bases). The CDR3 contains 14 residues. V was shortened by 3 bases and J by 0 bases, with 7 bases between the two germline ends. The germline V gene has CDR1 SGDLS and CDR2 YYNGEE. CDR3 coding DNA: TGTGCCAGCAGCGAGGGGCTAGCCAAAAACATTCAGTACTTC. Translated, it gives CASSEGLAKNIQYF.

The chain combines TRBV5-6 with TRBJ2-7, with unresolved D. Germline CDR1 and CDR2: SGHDT and YYEEEE. The CDR3 loop spans 12 amino acids. Between the trimmed V and J ends, which lost 4 bases and 3 bases, there was a span of 8 bases. CDR3 in amino acids: CASSAMYYEQYF. Here the CDR3 DNA reads TGTGCCAGCAGCGCCATGTACTACGAGCAGTACTTC. Full variable domain (remainder filled in from reference TRBV5-6 and TRBJ2-7): DAGVTQSPTHLIKTRGQQVTLRCSPKSGHDTVSWYQQALGQGPQFIFQYYEEEERQRGNFPDRFSGHQFPNYSSELNVNALLLGDSALYLCASSAMYYEQYFGPGTRLTVT.

The chain couples TRBV5-1 to TRBJ2-1; D is undetermined. Looked up from germline, CDR1 is SGHRS and CDR2 is YFSETQ. This CDR3 comprises 13 residues. Trimming left V 1 base short and J 2 bases short, with 4 bases between. For the CDR3, the DNA is TGCGCCAGCAGCTTGCCACCCTACAATGAGCAGTTCTTC. Translated, it gives CASSLPPYNEQFF. The whole variable domain, filled in from reference TRBV5-1 and TRBJ2-1, reads KAGVTQTPRYLIKTRGQQVTLSCSPISGHRSVSWYQQTPGQGLQFLFEYFSETQRNKGNFPGRFSGRQFSNSRSEMNVSTLELGDSALYLCASSLPPYNEQFFGPGTRLTVL.

This clone was seen a few times. The CDR3 loop is CASRDRGKGEQYF. The CDR3 DNA reads TGTGCCAGCAGGGACAGGGGAAAGGGCGAGCAGTACTTC. This chain connects TRBV28 to TRBJ2-7, with 9 bases fitting TRBD1. This CDR3 spans 13 amino acids. Germline V gives CDR1 MDHEN, CDR2 SYDVKM. The trim removed 6 bases at V and 6 bases at J, leaving 6 bases unmatched. Full variable domain (missing parts from reference TRBV28 and TRBJ2-7): DVKVTQSSRYLVKRTGEKVFLECVQDMDHENMFWYRQDPGLGLRLIYFSYDVKMKEKGDIPEGYSVSREKKERFSLILESASTNQTSMYLCASRDRGKGEQYFGPGTRLTVT.

The chain has TRBV4-3 and TRBJ2-5, with no clear D. Germline values: CDR1 LGHNA, CDR2 YSLEER. This CDR3 is 14 amino acids long. The germline V and J ends were trimmed by 0 bases and 4 bases, with 9 bases remaining between them. CDR3 sequence (DNA): TGCGCCAGCAGCCAAGATCGGTCCGGAGAGACCCAGTACTTC. Protein sequence: CASSQDRSGETQYF.

The CDR3 DNA is TGTGCCAGCAGCCAAGATGTGGGGGCCGGCCCCTACGAGCAGTACTTC. Translating it yields CASSQDVGAGPYEQYF. The V call is TRBV14, the J call TRBJ2-7, with D possibly matching TRBD1 (6 bases). The V and J ends lost 0 bases and 2 bases respectively, with 14 bases between them. Germline lookup yields CDR1 SGHDN and CDR2 FVKESK. The CDR3 loop spans 16 amino acids.

The chain uses TRBV19 and TRBJ2-7; weak D call: TRBD2 (6 bases). This CDR3 region has 15 residues. Between the trimmed V and J ends, which lost 5 bases and 2 bases, there was a span of 16 bases. CDR1 is LNHDA, CDR2 SQIVND, per germline (reference sequence). This CDR3 reads CASSLRLVVPYEQYF. DNA for the CDR3: TGTGCCAGTAGTCTTAGACTAGTCGTACCCTACGAGCAGTACTTC.

Concerning this clone: Other nucleotide sequences in the sample specify the same CDR3. The CDR3 DNA reads as TGTGCCATTGGGACGGGAGATAGCAATCAGCCCCAGCATTTT. Translating it yields CAIGTGDSNQPQHF. This chain connects TRBV10-3 to TRBJ1-5; a weak D match, TRBD1 (5 bases). The CDR3 consists of 14 residues. Trimming removed 9 bases from V and 0 bases from J, with 12 bases in between. The germline V gene encodes CDR1 ENHRY and CDR2 SYGVKD.

The gene calls are TRBV28 and TRBJ2-7; 9 bases are a match to TRBD2. Germline values: CDR1 MDHEN, CDR2 SYDVKM. The CDR3 runs to 14 residues. The V gene end was trimmed by 5 bases and the J gene end by 3 bases; junction bases not matched to a gene: 5. CDR3 sequence reads: CASSQAGGLYEQYF. The CDR3, as DNA: TGTGCCAGCAGTCAAGCGGGAGGCCTCTACGAGCAGTACTTC.

This chain uses TRBV28 with TRBJ2-3, with 14 positions matching TRBD2. V lost 3 bases to trimming and J lost 0 bases; unmatched junction nucleotides: 5. Germline assignment: CDR1 MDHEN and CDR2 SYDVKM. The CDR3 has 18 residues. The chain's CDR3 is CASSFRLAGGRSTDTQYF. DNA of the CDR3: TGTGCCAGCAGTTTTCGACTAGCGGGAGGGAGGAGCACAGATACGCAGTATTTT.

The chain uses TRBV27 and TRBJ2-1; no clear D gene. Looked up from germline, CDR1 is MNHEY and CDR2 is SMNVEV (reference sequence). The CDR3 sequence is 13 residues long. The germline V and J ends were trimmed by 6 bases and 0 bases, with 6 bases remaining between them. CDR3 nucleotides: TGTGCCAGCAGGACGGACTCCTACAATGAGCAGTTCTTC. It yields the protein CASRTDSYNEQFF.

V and J are TRBV15 and TRBJ2-3, with a possible D match to TRBD1 (5 bases). This CDR3 spans 13 amino acids. The V and J ends lost 3 bases and 1 base respectively, with 5 bases between them. In germline, CDR1 is LNHNV, CDR2 YYDKDF (reference sequence). As DNA, the CDR3 is TGTGCCACCAGCAGGACAGGCACAGATACGCAGTATTTT. Translating it yields CATSRTGTDTQYF.

The gene calls are TRBV21-1 and TRBJ2-6; TRBD2, the table's D call, lacks a check against the DNA. TRBV21-1 is shown as a pseudogene. There are 19 residues in the CDR3. CDR3 protein: CASSKTSGVRNSGANVLTF. The CDR3, as DNA: TGTGCCAGCAGCAAAACTAGCGGGGTTAGGAACTCTGGGGCCAACGTCCTGACTTTC.

Only one count was recorded for this clone. The CDR3 is CASKLAGEYNEQFF. CDR3 sequence (DNA): TGCGCCAGCAAACTAGCGGGAGAGTACAATGAGCAGTTCTTC. The V and J genes are TRBV10-1 and TRBJ2-1, with TRBD2 matching over 11 bases. Germline values: CDR1 WNHNN, CDR2 SYGVQD (reference sequence). The CDR3 is 14 amino acids. The junction had 3 bases not matched to a gene; V was cut back by 7 bases and J by 4 bases.

The gene calls are TRBV7-9 and TRBJ2-5; 14 bases map to TRBD2. This CDR3 spans 16 amino acids. The J segment lost 5 bases and the V segment lost 4 bases, leaving 6 bases of the junction unmatched. Germline CDR1 and CDR2: SEHNR and FQNEAQ (reference sequence). CDR3 sequence: CASSSGLAGGGETQYF. The DNA of the CDR3 is TGTGCCAGCAGCTCTGGACTAGCGGGAGGTGGGGAGACCCAGTACTTC.

The genes are TRBV7-9 and TRBJ2-1; a possible D gene is TRBD2 (5 bases). The V gene lost 6 bases and the J gene lost 8 bases, with 11 bases spanning the gap. The germline gives CDR1 SEHNR, CDR2 FQNEAQ (reference sequence). This CDR3 is 12 amino acids long. The CDR3 region has the DNA TGTGCCAGCAGGCTCGGGGTGGATGAGCAGTTCTTC. Its protein is CASRLGVDEQFF.

J is TRBJ2-7 and V is TRBV7-9, with TRBD2 matching 7 bases. The CDR3 is 14 residues long. The trim removed 5 bases at V and 5 bases at J, leaving 9 bases unmatched. Germline lookup yields CDR1 SEHNR and CDR2 FQNEAQ (reference sequence). This CDR3 is CASSRLSGLDEQYF. The CDR3 nucleotides read TGTGCCAGCAGCCGGCTTTCCGGACTAGACGAGCAGTACTTC.

The J gene is TRBJ2-5, the V gene TRBV5-5; D uncertain. Germline-derived CDR1 and CDR2 are SGHKS and YYEKEE (reference sequence). The V end lost 1 base, the J end lost 0 bases, and 7 bases lay between the germline ends. This CDR3 contains 14 residues. CDR3 DNA sequence: TGTGCCAGCAGCTTGTTGGGTCACCAAGAGACCCAGTACTTC. It is translated as CASSLLGHQETQYF.

The chain has TRBV9 and TRBJ2-7; the match to TRBD1 covers 7 bases. The germline CDR1 and CDR2 sequences are SGDLS and YYNGEE. The CDR3 loop spans 13 amino acids. Trimming at V came to 3 bases and at J to 1 base, leaving 1 base not matched to a gene. In DNA form, the CDR3 reads TGTGCCAGCAGCGCGGGACAGTCCTACGAGCAGTACTTC. Its protein product is CASSAGQSYEQYF. Complete variable domain (other parts from reference TRBV9 and TRBJ2-7): DSGVTQTPKHLITATGQRVTLRCSPRSGDLSVYWYQQSLDQGLQFLIQYYNGEERAKGNILERFSAQQFPDLHSELNLSSLELGDSALYFCASSAGQSYEQYFGPGTRLTVT.

The rearrangement joins TRBV4-2 to TRBJ1-1; D is undetermined. The CDR3 sequence is 15 residues long. V shed 1 base and J shed 1 base, with 10 bases lying between them. Germline V lookup: CDR1 LGHNA, CDR2 YNFKEQ. As DNA, the CDR3 is TGTGCCAGCAGCCAAGGACTCTTCGGGAACACTGAAGCTTTCTTT. This sequence encodes CASSQGLFGNTEAFF.

This chain connects TRBV29-1 to TRBJ2-1; D may be TRBD2 (6 bases). The CDR3 runs 15 residues. Trimming took 3 bases from V and 6 from J, leaving 18 bases between them. CDR1 SQVTM and CDR2 ANQGSEA come from the germline V gene. The CDR3 nucleotides are TGCAGCGTTGATATACTGTCGGGAGTAGTCAATGAGCAGTTCTTC. Amino acid sequence: CSVDILSGVVNEQFF.

This chain joins TRBV7-3 and TRBJ2-1; no clear D. Germline V gene data show CDR1 as SGHTA and CDR2 as FQGTGA. This CDR3 comprises 15 residues. The ends were cut back, 5 bases at V and 5 bases at J, with 16 bases in the middle. CDR3 in DNA: TGTGCCAGCAGCCTCTGGCCTAACGTAAACAATGAGCAGTTCTTC. As protein: CASSLWPNVNNEQFF.

This chain joins TRBV4-1 and TRBJ2-7, with D unresolved. CDR1 MGHRA and CDR2 YSYEKL come from the germline V gene. V gave up 0 bases and J gave up 6 bases, with 12 bases separating them. The CDR3 consists of 14 residues. This CDR3 is CASSQEGQALEQYF. For the CDR3, the DNA is TGCGCCAGCAGCCAAGAGGGTCAAGCCCTCGAGCAGTACTTC.

V is TRBV27 and J is TRBJ2-7; D might be TRBD1 (6 bases). The CDR3 contains 13 residues. Germline V gene sequence: CDR1 MNHEY, CDR2 SMNVEV (reference sequence). Trimming removed 3 bases at V and 4 bases at J, with 10 bases between. The CDR3 loop is CASSFGRGYEQYF. The CDR3 nucleotides are TGTGCCAGCAGTTTCGGCAGGGGTTACGAGCAGTACTTC.